Below are 15 T cell receptor beta chains sequenced from a single sample in a study of neurological immune-mediated disorders. TCRdb called the 5' RACE reads again in MiXCR, with one record for every CDR3 protein. The table shows 55,000 to 75,000 distinct CDR3 sequences, with 2% to 3% occurring only once. The sequencing sample was made of PBMCs. These receptor sequences come from a man aged 50-59 years with multiple sclerosis.

This clonotype was recorded many times. The chain recombines TRBV9 with TRBJ1-5; a weak D match, TRBD1 (6 bases). Germline assignment: CDR1 SGDLS and CDR2 YYNGEE. This CDR3 spans 15 amino acids. The V end lost 0 bases, the J end lost 6 bases, and 13 bases lay between the germline ends. The CDR3 region has the DNA TGTGCCAGCAGCGTAGCCCCAGGGGATAGTCAGCCCCAGCATTTT. It yields the protein CASSVAPGDSQPQHF.

This clonotype has a handful of counts. CDR3 protein: CASILAVGEQYF. The DNA for the CDR3 is TGTGCCAGCATTCTAGCTGTGGGCGAGCAGTACTTC. V gene TRBV2 combines with J gene TRBJ2-7, with TRBD2 as a possible D gene (5 bases). The CDR3 runs to 12 residues. Germline CDR1 and CDR2: SNHLY and FYNNEI. V was pared by 7 bases and J by 6 bases, with 13 bases between.

This clonotype was found many times. The V call is TRBV29-1, the J call TRBJ2-3; tentative D call: TRBD1 (5 bases). With 3 bases removed from V and 2 bases from J, the gap between germline ends came to 15 bases. This CDR3 is 15 amino acids long. Germline V gene lookup returns CDR1 SQVTM and CDR2 ANQGSEA. The CDR3 nucleotides are TGCAGCGTTGATCTCCCAGGGCGACTCACAGATACGCAGTATTTT. It translates to CSVDLPGRLTDTQYF.

This clonotype has a count of ten or more. The chain has TRBV20-1 and TRBJ2-3, with 8 positions matching TRBD2. J lost 3 bases, V lost 3 bases, and 11 bases had no gene match. The V gene's germline CDR1 is DFQATT and CDR2 SNEGSKA (reference sequence). CDR3 size: 16 residues. CDR3 loop: CSASLYSGGGTDTQYF. As DNA, the CDR3 is TGCAGTGCTAGCCTCTACAGCGGGGGTGGGACAGATACGCAGTATTTT.

This clonotype was counted many times. The chain uses TRBV12-5 and TRBJ1-4; D is unclear. V lost 1 base and J lost 8, with 5 bases in between. This CDR3 contains 12 residues. Per the germline V gene, CDR1 is LGHNT and CDR2 is FRNRAP. CDR3 sequence reads: CASGLGLEKLFF. The CDR3 DNA follows: TGTGCTAGTGGTTTGGGACTGGAAAAACTGTTTTTT.

This clonotype was seen many times. The chain carries TRBV3-1 and TRBJ2-5, with 9 bases identical to TRBD2. The CDR3 sequence is 16 residues long. The germline CDR1 and CDR2 sequences are LGHDT and YNNKEL (reference sequence). The junction had 8 bases not matched to a gene; V was cut back by 2 bases and J by 4 bases. DNA for the CDR3: TGTGCCAGCAGCCAAAGGGGACTAGCAGCCTTAGAGACCCAGTACTTC. It codes for CASSQRGLAALETQYF.

This clonotype came up many times. The chain carries TRBV5-1 and TRBJ2-1, with 7 bases fitting TRBD1. The V segment lost 0 bases and the J segment 8 bases; nucleotides outside the gene matches: 2. The CDR3 length is 13 residues. Germline CDR1 SGHRS, CDR2 YFSETQ. The CDR3 loop is CASSLVQGHEQFF. CDR3 nucleotides: TGCGCCAGCAGCTTGGTACAGGGGCATGAGCAGTTCTTC.

This clonotype was seen a few times. This rearrangement joins TRBV7-8 to TRBJ2-1; TRBD1 is a possible D gene (5 bases). This CDR3 has 15 residues. Trimming took 5 bases from V and 0 from J, leaving 11 bases between them. Germline CDR1 SGHVS, CDR2 FQNEAQ. CDR3 loop: CASSPETVSYNEQFF. The DNA of the CDR3 is TGTGCCAGCAGCCCAGAGACAGTCTCCTACAATGAGCAGTTCTTC.

The V gene is TRBV18, the J gene TRBJ1-3; no definite D call. Per the germline V gene, CDR1 is KGHSH and CDR2 is LQKENI. The CDR3 is 15 amino acids. Between the trimmed V and J ends, which lost 3 bases and 4 bases, there was a span of 13 bases. CDR3 bases: TGTGCCAGCTCACCCCAACCGGGGATCGGAAACACCATATATTTT. Protein sequence: CASSPQPGIGNTIYF.

This clonotype appeared many times. The rearrangement uses TRBV5-1 and TRBJ1-4; D is possibly TRBD1 (5 bases). CDR3 length: 15 amino acids. Trimming removed 1 base from V and 8 bases from J, with 15 bases in between. Germline assignment: CDR1 SGHRS and CDR2 YFSETQ. The CDR3 loop is CASSLWQGVGEKLFF. The CDR3 DNA reads TGCGCCAGCAGCTTGTGGCAAGGGGTAGGGGAAAAACTGTTTTTT.

This clonotype was observed many times. V is TRBV7-2 and J is TRBJ2-4; 8 bases fit TRBD2. The germline CDR1 and CDR2 sequences are SGHTA and FQGNSA. V gave up 4 bases and J gave up 2 bases; unmatched junction bases: 10. The CDR3 is 17 amino acids. The CDR3 DNA is TGTGCCAGCAGCTGGGCGGGGGGTTCAAGGACCAAAAACATTCAGTACTTC. The encoded protein is CASSWAGGSRTKNIQYF.

This clonotype has ten or more counts. The chain couples TRBV5-1 to TRBJ1-4; 8 bases match TRBD1. This CDR3 has 14 amino acids. The germline V gene has CDR1 SGHRS and CDR2 YFSETQ. Trimming at V came to 4 bases and at J to 8 bases, leaving 7 bases not matched to a gene. CDR3 sequence (DNA): TGCGCCAGCAGCGTGACAGGGGAATTGGAAAAACTGTTTTTT. The encoded protein is CASSVTGELEKLFF.

This clonotype was seen repeatedly, ten times or more. This chain connects TRBV7-2 to TRBJ2-7, with a weak D call TRBD2 (7 bases). The CDR3 contains 14 residues. Trimming left V 5 bases short and J 2 bases short, with 13 bases between. CDR1 SGHTA and CDR2 FQGNSA come from the germline V gene. CDR3 loop: CASSRGAQPYEQYF. DNA of the CDR3: TGTGCCAGCAGCCGGGGGGCCCAGCCCTACGAGCAGTACTTC.

The table lists this clonotype with many counts. V gene TRBV7-2 combines with J gene TRBJ1-2, with D unresolved. Germline V lookup: CDR1 SGHTA, CDR2 FQGNSA. The CDR3 contains 13 residues. Trimming took off 1 base at V and 6 bases at J, with 9 bases between the two ends. The CDR3 loop is CASSLGGYNGYTF. CDR3 sequence (DNA): TGTGCCAGCAGCTTAGGAGGGTATAATGGCTACACCTTC.

Many counts were recorded for this clonotype. The junction differs from germline at one of its ends, possibly a read error. The J gene is TRBJ2-3, the V gene TRBV20-1; D is possibly TRBD2 (7 bases). The CDR3 has 14 amino acids. Germline V gene data show CDR1 as DFQATT and CDR2 as SNEGSKA (reference sequence). In DNA form, the CDR3 reads TGCAGTGCTAGGATAACGGGGGGCACAGATACGCGGTATTTT. This encodes CSARITGGTDTRYF.